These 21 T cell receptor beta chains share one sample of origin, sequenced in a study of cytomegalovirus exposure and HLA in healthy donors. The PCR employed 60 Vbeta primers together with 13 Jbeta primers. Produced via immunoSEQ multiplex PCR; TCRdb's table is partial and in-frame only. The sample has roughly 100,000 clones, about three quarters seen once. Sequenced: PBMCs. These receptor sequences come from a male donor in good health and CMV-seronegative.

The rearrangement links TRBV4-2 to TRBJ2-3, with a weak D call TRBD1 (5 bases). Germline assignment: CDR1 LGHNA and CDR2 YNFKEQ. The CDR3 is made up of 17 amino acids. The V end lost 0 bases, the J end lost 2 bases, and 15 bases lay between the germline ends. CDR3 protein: CASSQDFDSTFTDTQYF. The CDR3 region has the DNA TGTGCCAGCAGCCAAGATTTCGACAGCACCTTCACAGATACGCAGTATTTT.

CDR3 coding DNA: TGTGCCACGACCGTCATGTCAGCGGGAGGGTACAATGAGCAGTTCTTC. It codes for CATTVMSAGGYNEQFF. V usage is TRBV28 and J usage is TRBJ2-1; 10 positions agree with TRBD2. The CDR3 totals 16 residues. V lost 10 bases to trimming and J lost 4 bases; unmatched junction nucleotides: 13. Per the germline V gene, CDR1 is MDHEN and CDR2 is SYDVKM. Filled out from reference TRBV28 and TRBJ2-1, the complete variable domain reads DVKVTQSSRYLVKRTGEKVFLECVQDMDHENMFWYRQDPGLGLRLIYFSYDVKMKEKGDIPEGYSVSREKKERFSLILESASTNQTSMYLCATTVMSAGGYNEQFFGPGTRLTVL.

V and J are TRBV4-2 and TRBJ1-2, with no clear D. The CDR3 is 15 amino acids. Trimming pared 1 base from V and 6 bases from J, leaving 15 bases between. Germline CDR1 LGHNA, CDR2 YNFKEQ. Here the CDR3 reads CASSQGSRSEDGYTF. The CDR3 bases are TGTGCCAGCAGCCAAGGTTCCAGGTCGGAGGATGGCTACACCTTC.

CDR3 DNA sequence: TGTGCCAGCAGCTTGACAGGGGGTGGCTACACCTTC. Residues: CASSLTGGGYTF. This chain joins TRBV5-4 and TRBJ1-2, with TRBD1 identical over 8 bases. The V gene end was trimmed by 1 base and the J gene end by 7 bases; junction bases not matched to a gene: 0. The CDR3 totals 12 residues. The V gene's germline CDR1 is SGHNT and CDR2 YYREEE (reference sequence).

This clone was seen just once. This CDR3 is CASTGLAGGPGGTDTQYF. The CDR3 coding sequence is TGTGCCAGTACCGGACTAGCGGGAGGGCCAGGGGGCACAGATACGCAGTATTTT. The rearrangement uses TRBV19 and TRBJ2-3; TRBD2 aligns across 15 bases. The CDR3 extends over 18 amino acids. Germline V gene sequence: CDR1 LNHDA, CDR2 SQIVND (reference sequence). The V gene end was trimmed by 7 bases and the J gene end by 1 base; junction bases not matched to a gene: 9.

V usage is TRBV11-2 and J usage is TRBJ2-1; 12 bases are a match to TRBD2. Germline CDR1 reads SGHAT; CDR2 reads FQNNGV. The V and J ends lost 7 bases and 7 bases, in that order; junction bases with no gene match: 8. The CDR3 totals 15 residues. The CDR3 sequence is CASTRLAGVLNEQFF. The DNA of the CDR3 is TGTGCCAGCACAAGACTAGCGGGAGTGTTAAATGAGCAGTTCTTC.

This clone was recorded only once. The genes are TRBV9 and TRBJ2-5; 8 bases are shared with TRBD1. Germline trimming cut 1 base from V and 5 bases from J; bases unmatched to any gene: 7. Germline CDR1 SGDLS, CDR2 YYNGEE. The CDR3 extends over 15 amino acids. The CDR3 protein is CASSVMGTGTETQYF. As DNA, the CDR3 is TGTGCCAGCAGCGTAATGGGGACAGGTACGGAGACCCAGTACTTC.

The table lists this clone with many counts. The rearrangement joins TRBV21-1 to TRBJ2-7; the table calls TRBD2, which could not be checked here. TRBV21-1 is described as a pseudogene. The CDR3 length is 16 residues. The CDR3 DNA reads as TGTGCCAGCAGCATTCAGAGCGGGAGAGTGGCCTGCGAGCAGTACTTC. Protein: CASSIQSGRVACEQYF.

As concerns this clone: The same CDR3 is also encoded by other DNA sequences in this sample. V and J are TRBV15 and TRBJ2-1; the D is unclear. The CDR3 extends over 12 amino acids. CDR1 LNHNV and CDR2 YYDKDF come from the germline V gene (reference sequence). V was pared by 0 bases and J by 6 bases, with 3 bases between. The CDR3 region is CATSRDRNEQFF. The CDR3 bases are TGTGCCACCAGCAGAGATCGCAATGAGCAGTTCTTC.

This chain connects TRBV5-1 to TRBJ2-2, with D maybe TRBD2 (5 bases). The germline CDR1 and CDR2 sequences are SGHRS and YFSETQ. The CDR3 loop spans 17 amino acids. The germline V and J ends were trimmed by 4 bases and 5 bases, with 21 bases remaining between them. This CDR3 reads CASSAGKTSRTTGELFF. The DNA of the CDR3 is TGCGCCAGCAGCGCCGGGAAGACCAGCAGAACAACCGGGGAGCTGTTTTTT.

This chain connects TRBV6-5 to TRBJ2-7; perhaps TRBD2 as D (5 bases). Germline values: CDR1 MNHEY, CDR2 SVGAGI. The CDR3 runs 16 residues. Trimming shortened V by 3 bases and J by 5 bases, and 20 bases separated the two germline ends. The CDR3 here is CASSYLADPGSHEQYF. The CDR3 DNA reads TGTGCCAGCAGTTATCTCGCGGACCCGGGGTCCCACGAGCAGTACTTC.

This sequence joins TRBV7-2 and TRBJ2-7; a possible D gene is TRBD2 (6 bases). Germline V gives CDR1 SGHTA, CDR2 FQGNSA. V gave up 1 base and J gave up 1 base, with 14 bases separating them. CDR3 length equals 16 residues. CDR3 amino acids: CASSLVSASDSYEQYF. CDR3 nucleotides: TGTGCCAGCAGCTTAGTGTCCGCTAGCGATTCCTACGAGCAGTACTTC.

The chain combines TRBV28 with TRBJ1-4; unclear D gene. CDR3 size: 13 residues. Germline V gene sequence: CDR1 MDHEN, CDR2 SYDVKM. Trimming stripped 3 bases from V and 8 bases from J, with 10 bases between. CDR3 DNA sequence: TGTGCCAGCAGTTTGAGTGATCGGGAAAAACTGTTTTTT. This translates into CASSLSDREKLFF. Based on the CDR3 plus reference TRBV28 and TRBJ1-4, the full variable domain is DVKVTQSSRYLVKRTGEKVFLECVQDMDHENMFWYRQDPGLGLRLIYFSYDVKMKEKGDIPEGYSVSREKKERFSLILESASTNQTSMYLCASSLSDREKLFFGSGTQLSVL.

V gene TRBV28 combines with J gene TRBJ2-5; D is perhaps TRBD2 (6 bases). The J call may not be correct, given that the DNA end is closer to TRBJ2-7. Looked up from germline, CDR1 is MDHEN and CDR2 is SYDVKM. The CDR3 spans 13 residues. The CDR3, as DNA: TGTGCCAGCAGAGGGACTCTTTTTCCCGAGCAGTACTTC. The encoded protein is CASRGTLFPEQYF.

This CDR3 is CASSPLGALNYGYTF. Here the CDR3 DNA reads TGTGCCAGCAGTCCTCTTGGGGCGCTCAACTATGGCTACACCTTC. The rearrangement joins TRBV27 to TRBJ1-2; tentative D call: TRBD1 (5 bases). V lost 5 bases and J 2 bases, leaving 15 bases between the germline ends. The CDR3 has 15 amino acids. Germline V gene lookup returns CDR1 MNHEY and CDR2 SMNVEV (reference sequence).

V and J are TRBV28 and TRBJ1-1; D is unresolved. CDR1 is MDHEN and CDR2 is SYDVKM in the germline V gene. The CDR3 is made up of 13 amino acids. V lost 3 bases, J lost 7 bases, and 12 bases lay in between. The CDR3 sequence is CASSFRGRLEAFF. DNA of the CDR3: TGTGCCAGCAGTTTTCGCGGGCGGCTTGAAGCTTTCTTT. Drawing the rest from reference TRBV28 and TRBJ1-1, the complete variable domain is DVKVTQSSRYLVKRTGEKVFLECVQDMDHENMFWYRQDPGLGLRLIYFSYDVKMKEKGDIPEGYSVSREKKERFSLILESASTNQTSMYLCASSFRGRLEAFFGQGTRLTVV.

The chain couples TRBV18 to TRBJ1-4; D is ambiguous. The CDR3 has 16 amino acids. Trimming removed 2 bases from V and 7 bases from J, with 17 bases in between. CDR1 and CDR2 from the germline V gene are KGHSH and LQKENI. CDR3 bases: TGTGCCAGCTCACCAGCCCGTGACGCCGAGGGTGAAAAACTGTTTTTT. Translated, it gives CASSPARDAEGEKLFF.

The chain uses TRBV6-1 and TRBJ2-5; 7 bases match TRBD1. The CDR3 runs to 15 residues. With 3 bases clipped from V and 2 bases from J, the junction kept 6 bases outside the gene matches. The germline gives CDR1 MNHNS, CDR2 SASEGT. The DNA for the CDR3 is TGTGCCAGCAGTGACCCGGGACAGAATCAAGAGACCCAGTACTTC. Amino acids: CASSDPGQNQETQYF.

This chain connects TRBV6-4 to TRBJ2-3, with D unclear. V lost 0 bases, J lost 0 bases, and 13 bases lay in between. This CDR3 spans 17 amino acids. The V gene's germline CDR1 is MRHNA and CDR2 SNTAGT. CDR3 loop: CASSDSLDRLSTDTQYF. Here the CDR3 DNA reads TGTGCCAGCAGTGACTCTCTCGATCGACTTAGCACAGATACGCAGTATTTT.

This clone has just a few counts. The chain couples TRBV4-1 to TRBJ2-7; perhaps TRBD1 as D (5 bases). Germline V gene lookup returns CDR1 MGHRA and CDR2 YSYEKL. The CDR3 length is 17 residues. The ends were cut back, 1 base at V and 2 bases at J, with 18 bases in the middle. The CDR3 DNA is TGCGCCAGCAGCCAAGCCGACCTTGAAAGGGGAACCTACGAGCAGTACTTC. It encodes CASSQADLERGTYEQYF.

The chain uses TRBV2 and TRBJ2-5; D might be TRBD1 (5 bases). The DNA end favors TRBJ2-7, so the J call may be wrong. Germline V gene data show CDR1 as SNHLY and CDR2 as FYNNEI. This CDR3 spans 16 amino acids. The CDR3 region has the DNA TGTGCCAGCAGTGAAGCTCCTGACAGCATCTCTACCGAGCAGTACTTC. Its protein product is CASSEAPDSISTEQYF.